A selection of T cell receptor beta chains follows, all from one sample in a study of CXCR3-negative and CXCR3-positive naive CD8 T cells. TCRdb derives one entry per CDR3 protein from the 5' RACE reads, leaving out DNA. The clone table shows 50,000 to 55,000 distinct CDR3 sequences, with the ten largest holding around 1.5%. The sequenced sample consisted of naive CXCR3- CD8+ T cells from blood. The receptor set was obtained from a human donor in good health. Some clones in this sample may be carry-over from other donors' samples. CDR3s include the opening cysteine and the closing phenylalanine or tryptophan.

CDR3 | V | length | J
CASSVGREKLFF | TRBV28 | 12 | TRBJ1-4
CSARDLGHSYNEQFF | TRBV20-1 | 15 | TRBJ2-1
CASSFSGVDYGYTF | TRBV7-9 | 14 | TRBJ1-2
CSVSDRPYEQYF | TRBV29-1 | 12 | TRBJ2-7
CASSLTRGNEQFF | TRBV28 | 13 | TRBJ2-1
CASSRTAKLFF | TRBV5-1 | 11 | TRBJ1-4
CSARGGGGSNYYEQYF | TRBV20-1 | 16 | TRBJ2-7
CASRPRAGGSSYEQYF | TRBV12-3/TRBV12-4 | 16 | TRBJ2-7
CASSRAGQPQHF | TRBV7-2 | 12 | TRBJ1-5
CSGQPGQGEGVNTEAFF | TRBV29-1 | 17 | TRBJ1-1
CSVEDSGVSQNIQYF | TRBV29-1 | 15 | TRBJ2-4
CSARGQGEANEQFF | TRBV20-1 | 14 | TRBJ2-1
CASRTGLAGITYEQYF | TRBV5-5 | 16 | TRBJ2-7
CASSVGGRDTEAFF | TRBV9 | 14 | TRBJ1-1
CASSVLGSYSGGLGELFF | TRBV9 | 18 | TRBJ2-2
CASSQDRADTDTQYF | TRBV4-3 | 15 | TRBJ2-3
CASSRAQEQFF | TRBV6-2/TRBV6-3 | 11 | TRBJ2-1
CASGPGQGAGEQYF | TRBV6-2/TRBV6-3 | 14 | TRBJ2-7
CASSSTRSDFQETQYF | TRBV12-3/TRBV12-4 | 16 | TRBJ2-5
CASSLGAGSYEQYF | TRBV7-6 | 14 | TRBJ2-7
CASSPMLAGPQNTGELFF | TRBV7-7 | 18 | TRBJ2-2
CASSSSGYGYTF | TRBV7-9 | 12 | TRBJ1-2
CASSQEGEVCEQYF | TRBV28 | 14 | TRBJ2-7
CATSPKAGGRDTQYF | TRBV15 | 15 | TRBJ2-3
CATKGGALWDEQYF | TRBV15 | 14 | TRBJ2-7
CASSPPGEGYTF | TRBV6-5 | 12 | TRBJ1-2
CASSLSGGPDTQYF | TRBV12-3/TRBV12-4 | 14 | TRBJ2-3
CATSRGLAGIDNEQFF | TRBV15 | 16 | TRBJ2-1
CASNAGDSLGITEAFF | TRBV12-3/TRBV12-4 | 16 | TRBJ1-1
CASSLGTRQGIPGAGANVLTF | TRBV12-3/TRBV12-4 | 21 | TRBJ2-6